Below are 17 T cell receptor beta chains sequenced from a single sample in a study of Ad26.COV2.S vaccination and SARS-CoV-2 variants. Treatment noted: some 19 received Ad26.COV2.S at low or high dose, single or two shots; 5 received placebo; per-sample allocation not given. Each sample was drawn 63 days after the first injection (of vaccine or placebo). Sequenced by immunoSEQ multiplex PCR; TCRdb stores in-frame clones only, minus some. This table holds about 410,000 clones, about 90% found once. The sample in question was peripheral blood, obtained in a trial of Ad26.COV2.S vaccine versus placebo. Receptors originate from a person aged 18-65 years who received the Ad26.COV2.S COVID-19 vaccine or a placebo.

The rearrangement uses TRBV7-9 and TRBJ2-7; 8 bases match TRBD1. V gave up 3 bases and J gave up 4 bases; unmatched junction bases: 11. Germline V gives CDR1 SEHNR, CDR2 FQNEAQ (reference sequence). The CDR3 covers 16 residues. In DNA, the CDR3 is TGTGCCAGCAGCTTTGGCTCTGCAGGGGGCGGTTACGAGCAGTACTTC. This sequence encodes CASSFGSAGGGYEQYF.

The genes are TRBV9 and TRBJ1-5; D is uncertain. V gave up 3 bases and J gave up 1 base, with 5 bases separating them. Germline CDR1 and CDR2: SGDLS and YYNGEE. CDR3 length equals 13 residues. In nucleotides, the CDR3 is TGTGCCAGCAGCGGACCGAGCAATCAGCCCCAGCATTTT. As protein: CASSGPSNQPQHF.

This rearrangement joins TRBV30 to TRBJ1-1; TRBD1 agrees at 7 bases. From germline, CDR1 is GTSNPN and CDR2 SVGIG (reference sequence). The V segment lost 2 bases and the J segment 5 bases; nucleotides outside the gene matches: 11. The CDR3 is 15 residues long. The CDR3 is CAWSSRTGSWTEAFF. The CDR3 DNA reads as TGTGCCTGGAGTTCCCGGACAGGTAGTTGGACTGAAGCTTTCTTT.

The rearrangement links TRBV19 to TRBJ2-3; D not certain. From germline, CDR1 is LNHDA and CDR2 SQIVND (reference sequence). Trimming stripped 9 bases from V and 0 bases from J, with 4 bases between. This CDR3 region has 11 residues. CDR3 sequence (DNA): TGTGCCAGCCACAGCACAGATACGCAGTATTTT. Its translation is CASHSTDTQYF.

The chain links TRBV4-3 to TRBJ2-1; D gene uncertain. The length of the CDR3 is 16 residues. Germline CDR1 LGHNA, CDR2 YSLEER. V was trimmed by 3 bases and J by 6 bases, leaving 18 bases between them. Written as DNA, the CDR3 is TGCGCCAGCAGCCATGGTATGGTGGACGGCGGCAATGAGCAGTTCTTC. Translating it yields CASSHGMVDGGNEQFF.

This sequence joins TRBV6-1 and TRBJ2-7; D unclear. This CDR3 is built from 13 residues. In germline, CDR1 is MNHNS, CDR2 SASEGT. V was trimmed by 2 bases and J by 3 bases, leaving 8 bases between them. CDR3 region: CASSESPGYEQYF. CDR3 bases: TGTGCCAGCAGTGAATCCCCAGGCTACGAGCAGTACTTC.

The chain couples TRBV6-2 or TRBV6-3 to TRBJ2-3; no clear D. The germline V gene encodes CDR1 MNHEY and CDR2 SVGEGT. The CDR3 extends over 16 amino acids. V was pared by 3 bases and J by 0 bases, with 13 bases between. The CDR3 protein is CASSYPQEQSTDTQYF. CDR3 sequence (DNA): TGTGCCAGCAGTTATCCCCAGGAACAAAGCACAGATACGCAGTATTTT.

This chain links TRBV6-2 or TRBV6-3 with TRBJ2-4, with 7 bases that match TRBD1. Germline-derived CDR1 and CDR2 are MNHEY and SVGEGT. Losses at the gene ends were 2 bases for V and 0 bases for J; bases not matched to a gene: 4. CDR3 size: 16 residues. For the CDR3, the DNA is TGTGCCAGCAGTTACGAGACAGGGATAGCCAAAAACATTCAGTACTTC. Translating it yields CASSYETGIAKNIQYF.

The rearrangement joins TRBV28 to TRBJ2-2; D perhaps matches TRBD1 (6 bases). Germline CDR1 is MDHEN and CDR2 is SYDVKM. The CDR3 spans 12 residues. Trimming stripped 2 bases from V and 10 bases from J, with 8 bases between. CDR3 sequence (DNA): TGTGCCAGCAGTTTAGGGGGCTTGGAGCTGTTTTTT. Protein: CASSLGGLELFF.

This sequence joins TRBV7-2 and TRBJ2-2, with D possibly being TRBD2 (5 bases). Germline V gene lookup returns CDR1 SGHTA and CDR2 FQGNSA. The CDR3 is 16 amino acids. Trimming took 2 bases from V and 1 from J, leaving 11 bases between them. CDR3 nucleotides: TGTGCCAGCAGCTTATGGGCGGGCTTGAACACCGGGGAGCTGTTTTTT. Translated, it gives CASSLWAGLNTGELFF.

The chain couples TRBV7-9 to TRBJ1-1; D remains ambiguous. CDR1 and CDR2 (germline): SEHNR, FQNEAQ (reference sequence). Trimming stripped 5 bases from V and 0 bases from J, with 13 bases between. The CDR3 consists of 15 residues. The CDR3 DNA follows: TGTGCCAGCAGCCCTCAAGAGGGATTGAACACTGAAGCTTTCTTT. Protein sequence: CASSPQEGLNTEAFF.

The CDR3 DNA sequence: TGTGCCAGCAGCTTAGACAGGACCGCGAATCTTTCACCCCTCCACTTT. It translates to CASSLDRTANLSPLHF. The rearrangement links TRBV7-9 to TRBJ1-6, with D perhaps TRBD1 (5 bases). Germline assignment: CDR1 SEHNR and CDR2 FQNEAQ (reference sequence). The CDR3 runs 16 residues. The germline V and J ends were trimmed by 1 base and 9 bases, with 16 bases remaining between them.

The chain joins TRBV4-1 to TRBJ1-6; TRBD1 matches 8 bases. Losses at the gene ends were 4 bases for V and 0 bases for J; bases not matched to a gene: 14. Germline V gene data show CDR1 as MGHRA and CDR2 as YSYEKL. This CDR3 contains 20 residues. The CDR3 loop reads CASSPLRGQEKSSYNSPLHF. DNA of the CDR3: TGCGCCAGCAGCCCCCTGCGGGGACAGGAGAAAAGCTCCTATAATTCACCCCTCCACTTT.

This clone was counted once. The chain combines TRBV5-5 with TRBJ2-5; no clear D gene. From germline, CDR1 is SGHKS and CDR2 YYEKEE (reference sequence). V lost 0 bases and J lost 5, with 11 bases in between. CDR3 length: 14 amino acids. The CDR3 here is CASSLALSLETQYF. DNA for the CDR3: TGTGCCAGCAGCTTGGCCCTTTCATTGGAGACCCAGTACTTC.

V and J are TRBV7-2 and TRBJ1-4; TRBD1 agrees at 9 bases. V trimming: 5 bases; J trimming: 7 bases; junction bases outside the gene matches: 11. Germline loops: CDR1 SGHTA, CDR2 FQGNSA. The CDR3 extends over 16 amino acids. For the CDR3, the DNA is TGTGCCAGCAGCCCGGGGGGTTTGGGACAGGGTGAAAAACTGTTTTTT. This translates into CASSPGGLGQGEKLFF. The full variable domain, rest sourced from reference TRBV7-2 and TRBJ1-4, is GAGVSQSPSNKVTEKGKDVELRCDPISGHTALYWYRQSLGQGLEFLIYFQGNSAPDKSGLPSDRFSAERTGGSVSTLTIQRTQQEDSAVYLCASSPGGLGQGEKLFFGSGTQLSVL.

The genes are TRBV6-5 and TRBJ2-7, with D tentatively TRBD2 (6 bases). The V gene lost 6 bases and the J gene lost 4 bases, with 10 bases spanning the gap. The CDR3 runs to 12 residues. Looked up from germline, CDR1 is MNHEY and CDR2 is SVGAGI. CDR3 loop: CASRGTYYEQYF. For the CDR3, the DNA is TGTGCCAGCAGGGGGACTTATTACGAGCAGTACTTC.

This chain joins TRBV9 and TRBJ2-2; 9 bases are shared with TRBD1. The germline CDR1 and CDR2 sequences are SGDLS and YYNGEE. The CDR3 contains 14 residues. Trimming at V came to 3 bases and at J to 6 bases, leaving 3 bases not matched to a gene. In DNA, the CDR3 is TGTGCCAGCAGCGGGACAGGGGCGTCCGGGGAGCTGTTTTTT. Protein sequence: CASSGTGASGELFF.